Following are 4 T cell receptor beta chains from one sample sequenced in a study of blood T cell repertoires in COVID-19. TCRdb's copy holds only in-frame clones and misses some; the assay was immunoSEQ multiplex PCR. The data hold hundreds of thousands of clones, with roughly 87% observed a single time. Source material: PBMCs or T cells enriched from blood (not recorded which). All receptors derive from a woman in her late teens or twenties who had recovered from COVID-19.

The CDR3 DNA reads as TGTGCCAGCAGCTCACCGGGACAGGGGAATGGAAACACCATATATTTT. Amino acids: CASSSPGQGNGNTIYF. The chain carries TRBV28 and TRBJ1-3, with 10 positions matching TRBD1. Germline V gives CDR1 MDHEN, CDR2 SYDVKM. CDR3 length: 16 residues. The V gene end was trimmed by 6 bases and the J gene end by 3 bases; junction bases not matched to a gene: 8.

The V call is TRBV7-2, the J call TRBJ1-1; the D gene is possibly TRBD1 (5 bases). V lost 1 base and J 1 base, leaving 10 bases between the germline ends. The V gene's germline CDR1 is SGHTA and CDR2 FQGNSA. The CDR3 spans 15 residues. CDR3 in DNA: TGTGCCAGCAGCTTAGGGCTGGGGGGGAACACTGAAGCTTTCTTT. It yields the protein CASSLGLGGNTEAFF.

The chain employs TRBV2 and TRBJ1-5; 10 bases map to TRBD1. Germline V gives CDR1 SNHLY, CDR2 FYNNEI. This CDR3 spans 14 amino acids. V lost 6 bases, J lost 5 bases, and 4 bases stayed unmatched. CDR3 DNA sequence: TGTGCCAGCAGCGAGACAGGGGGCGATCAGCCCCAGCATTTT. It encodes CASSETGGDQPQHF.

In nucleotides, the CDR3 is TGTGCCAGCAGCTTAGGGGCAGGGCCGCACTACGAGCAGTACTTC. Its translation is CASSLGAGPHYEQYF. The chain joins TRBV7-3 to TRBJ2-7; a possible D gene is TRBD1 (5 bases). Trimming pared 2 bases from V and 3 bases from J, leaving 14 bases between. The CDR3 is 15 amino acids. The germline gives CDR1 SGHTA, CDR2 FQGTGA.